This T cell receptor (beta chain) was identified in a study of a mutant IDH1 vaccine in newly diagnosed glioma. Turning to the study itself: Onset of vaccination occurred 4-6 weeks following radiotherapy alone, or with temozolomide cycles. Before enrollment, the patients had been treated with radiotherapy alone, temozolomide alone, or both together. Most of them had received both.

Time point indicated: week 23, last vaccination. Doses of 300 ug of mutant IDH1 20-mer peptide were given with topical imiquimod. As for this clone: Its antigen is unknown.

This table comes from immunoSEQ multiplex PCR, and its TCRdb copy is limited to in-frame clones, with some not included. The repertoire includes 70,000 to 95,000 clones, approximately 85% of them detected once, and around 0.73% sits in the top ten. The CDR3 has 13 residues. Per germline, CDR1 ENHRY and CDR2 SYGVKD. V gave up 9 bases and J gave up 0 bases, with 12 bases separating them. This sequence originates from a woman aged 50 to 60 with glioma. V gene TRBV10-3 combines with J gene TRBJ2-7, with TRBD2 as a possible D gene (7 bases). The specimen was PBMCs, collected from a glioma patient whose treatment included an IDH1 peptide vaccine. The CDR3 protein is CAMGGGNSYEQYF. CDR3 sequence (DNA): TGTGCCATGGGGGGGGGCAACTCCTACGAGCAGTACTTC.